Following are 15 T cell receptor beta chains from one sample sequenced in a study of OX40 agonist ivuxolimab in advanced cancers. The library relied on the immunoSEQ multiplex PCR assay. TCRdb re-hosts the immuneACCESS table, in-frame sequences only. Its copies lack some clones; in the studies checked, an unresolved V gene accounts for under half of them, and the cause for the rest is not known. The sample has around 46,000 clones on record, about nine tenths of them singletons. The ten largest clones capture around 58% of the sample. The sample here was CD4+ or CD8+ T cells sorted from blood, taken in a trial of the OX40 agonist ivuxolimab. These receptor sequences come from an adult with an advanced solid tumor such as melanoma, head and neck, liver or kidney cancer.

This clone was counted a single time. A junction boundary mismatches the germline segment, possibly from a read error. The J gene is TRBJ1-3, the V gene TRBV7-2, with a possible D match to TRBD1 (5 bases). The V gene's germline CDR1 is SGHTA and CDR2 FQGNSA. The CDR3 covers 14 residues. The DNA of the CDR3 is TGTGCCAGCAGCTCTAGCCGTTTGGGACCCCAGTTCGAATTT. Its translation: CASSSSRLGPQFEF.

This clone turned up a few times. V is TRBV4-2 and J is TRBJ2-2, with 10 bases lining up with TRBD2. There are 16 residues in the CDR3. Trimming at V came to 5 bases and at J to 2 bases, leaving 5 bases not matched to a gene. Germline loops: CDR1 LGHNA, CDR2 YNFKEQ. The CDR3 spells CASSFRLAGNTGELFF. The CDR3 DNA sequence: TGTGCCAGCAGCTTTCGACTAGCGGGTAACACCGGGGAGCTGTTTTTT.

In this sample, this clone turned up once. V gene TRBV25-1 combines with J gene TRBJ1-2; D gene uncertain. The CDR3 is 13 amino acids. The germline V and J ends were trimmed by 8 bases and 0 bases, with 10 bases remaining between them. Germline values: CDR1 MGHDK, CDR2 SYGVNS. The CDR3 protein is CASQDGTNYGYTF. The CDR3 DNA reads TGTGCCAGCCAAGATGGGACTAACTATGGCTACACCTTC.

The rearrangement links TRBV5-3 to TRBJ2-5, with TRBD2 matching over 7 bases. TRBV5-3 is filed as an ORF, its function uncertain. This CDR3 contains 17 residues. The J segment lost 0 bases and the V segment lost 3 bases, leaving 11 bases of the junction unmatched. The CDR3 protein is CARSYPQGGVYQETQYF. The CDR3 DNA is TGTGCCAGAAGCTACCCTCAGGGAGGGGTCTACCAAGAGACCCAGTACTTC.

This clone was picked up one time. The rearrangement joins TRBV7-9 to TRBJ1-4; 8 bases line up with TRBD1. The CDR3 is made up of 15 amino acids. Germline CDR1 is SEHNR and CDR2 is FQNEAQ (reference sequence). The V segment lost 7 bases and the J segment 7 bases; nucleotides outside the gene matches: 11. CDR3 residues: CASTSDRDRFEKLFF. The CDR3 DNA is TGTGCCAGCACATCGGACCGGGACAGGTTTGAAAAACTGTTTTTT.

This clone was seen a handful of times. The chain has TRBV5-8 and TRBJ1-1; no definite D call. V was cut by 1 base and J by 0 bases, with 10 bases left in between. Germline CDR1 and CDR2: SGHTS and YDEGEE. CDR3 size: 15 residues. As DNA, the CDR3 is TGTGCCAGCAGCTTGCAACTGATCATGAACACTGAAGCTTTCTTT. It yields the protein CASSLQLIMNTEAFF.

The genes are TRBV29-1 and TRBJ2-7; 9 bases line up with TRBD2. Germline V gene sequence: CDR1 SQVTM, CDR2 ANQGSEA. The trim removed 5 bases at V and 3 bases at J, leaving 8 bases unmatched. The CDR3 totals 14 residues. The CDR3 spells CSVLSSGNIYEQYF. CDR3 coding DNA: TGCAGCGTTTTGTCTAGCGGGAACATCTACGAGCAGTACTTC.

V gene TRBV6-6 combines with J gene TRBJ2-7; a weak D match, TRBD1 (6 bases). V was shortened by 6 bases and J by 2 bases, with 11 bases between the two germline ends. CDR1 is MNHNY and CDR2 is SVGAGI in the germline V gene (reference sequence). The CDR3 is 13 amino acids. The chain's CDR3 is CASRPGTTYEQYF. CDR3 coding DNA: TGTGCCAGCAGACCCGGGACAACCTACGAGCAGTACTTC.

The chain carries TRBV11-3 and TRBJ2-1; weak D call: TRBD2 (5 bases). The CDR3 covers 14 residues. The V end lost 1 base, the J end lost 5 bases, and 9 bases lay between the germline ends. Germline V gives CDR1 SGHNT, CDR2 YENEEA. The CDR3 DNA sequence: TGTGCCAGCAGCTTAGCGGGAATCGACAATGAGCAGTTCTTC. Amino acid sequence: CASSLAGIDNEQFF.

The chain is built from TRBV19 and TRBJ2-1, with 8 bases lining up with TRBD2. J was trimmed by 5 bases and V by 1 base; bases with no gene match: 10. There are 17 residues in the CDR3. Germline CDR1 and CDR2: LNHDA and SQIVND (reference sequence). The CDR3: CASSIATAGGENNEQFF. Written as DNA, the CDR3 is TGTGCCAGTAGTATAGCAACGGCGGGAGGCGAAAACAATGAGCAGTTCTTC.

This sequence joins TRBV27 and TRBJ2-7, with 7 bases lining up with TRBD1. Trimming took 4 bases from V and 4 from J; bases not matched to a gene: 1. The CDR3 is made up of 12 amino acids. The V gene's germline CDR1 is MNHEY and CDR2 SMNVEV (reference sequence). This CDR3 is CASSSQGYEQYF. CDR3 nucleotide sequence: TGTGCCAGCAGTTCACAGGGGTACGAGCAGTACTTC.

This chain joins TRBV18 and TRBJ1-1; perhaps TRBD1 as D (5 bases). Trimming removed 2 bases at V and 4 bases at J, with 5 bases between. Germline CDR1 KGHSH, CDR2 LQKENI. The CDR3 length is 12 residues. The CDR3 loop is CASSPGATEAFF. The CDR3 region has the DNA TGTGCCAGCTCACCAGGGGCCACTGAAGCTTTCTTT.

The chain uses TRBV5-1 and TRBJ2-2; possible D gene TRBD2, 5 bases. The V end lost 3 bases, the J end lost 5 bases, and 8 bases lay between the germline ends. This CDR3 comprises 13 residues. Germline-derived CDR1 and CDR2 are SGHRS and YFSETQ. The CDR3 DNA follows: TGCGCCAGCAGCTCCCTAGCTACCGGGGAGCTGTTTTTT. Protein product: CASSSLATGELFF.

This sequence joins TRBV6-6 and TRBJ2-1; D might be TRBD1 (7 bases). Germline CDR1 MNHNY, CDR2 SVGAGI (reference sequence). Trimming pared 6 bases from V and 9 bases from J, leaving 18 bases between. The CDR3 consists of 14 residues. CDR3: CASSQLPGGREQFF. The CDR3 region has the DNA TGTGCCAGCAGCCAACTACCAGGGGGGCGTGAGCAGTTCTTC.

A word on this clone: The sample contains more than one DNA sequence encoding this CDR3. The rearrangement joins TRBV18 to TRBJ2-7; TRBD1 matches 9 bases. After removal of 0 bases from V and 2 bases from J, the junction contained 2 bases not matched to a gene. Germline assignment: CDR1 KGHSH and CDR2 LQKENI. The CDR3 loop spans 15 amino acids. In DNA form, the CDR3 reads TGTGCCAGCTCACCACCGGGACAGGGTGCCTACGAGCAGTACTTC. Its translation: CASSPPGQGAYEQYF.